This T cell receptor (beta chain) stems from a study of blood T cell repertoires in COVID-19. Study information: Sites in the United States, Italy and Spain provided acute and convalescent COVID-19 samples.

Assay used: immunoSEQ multiplex PCR; TCRdb lists only in-frame clones, some missing. The sample has 250,000 or so clones; about 91% are singletons. Participants' own reports of clinical history determined their cohort assignment. The TCR sequence derives from a human donor in a cohort exposed to, infected with or recovered from COVID-19 (not recorded which). The donor label of this sample is uncertain. The sample was PBMCs or T cells enriched from blood (not recorded which).

CDR3 in DNA: TGTGCCAGCAGTTACACCGGGACAGGGGGCGTTAACTATGGCTACACCTTC. As protein: CASSYTGTGGVNYGYTF. The V gene is TRBV6-2 or TRBV6-3, the J gene TRBJ1-2, with 12 positions matching TRBD1. The CDR3 covers 17 residues. Per germline, CDR1 MNHEY and CDR2 SVGEGT. V trimming: 2 bases; J trimming: 1 base; junction bases outside the gene matches: 5.